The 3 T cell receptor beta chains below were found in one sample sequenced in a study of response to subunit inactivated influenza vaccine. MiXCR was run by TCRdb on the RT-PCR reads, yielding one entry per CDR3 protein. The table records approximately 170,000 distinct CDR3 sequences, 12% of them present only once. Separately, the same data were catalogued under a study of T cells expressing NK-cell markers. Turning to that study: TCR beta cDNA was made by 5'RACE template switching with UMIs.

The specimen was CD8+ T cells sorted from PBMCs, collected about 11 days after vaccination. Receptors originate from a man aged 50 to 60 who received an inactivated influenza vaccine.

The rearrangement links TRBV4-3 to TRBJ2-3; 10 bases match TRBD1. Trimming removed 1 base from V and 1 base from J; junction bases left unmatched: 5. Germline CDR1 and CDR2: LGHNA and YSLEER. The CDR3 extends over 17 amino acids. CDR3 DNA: TGCGCCAGCAGCCAAGGGACAGGGGGGGATCGCACAGATACGCAGTATTTT. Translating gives CASSQGTGGDRTDTQYF.

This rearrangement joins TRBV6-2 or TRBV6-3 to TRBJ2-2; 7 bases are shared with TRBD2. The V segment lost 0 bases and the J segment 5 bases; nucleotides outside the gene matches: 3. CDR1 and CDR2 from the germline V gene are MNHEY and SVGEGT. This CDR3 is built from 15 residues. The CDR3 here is CASSYSGGHTGELFF. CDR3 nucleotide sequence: TGTGCCAGCAGTTACTCGGGAGGGCATACCGGGGAGCTGTTTTTT.

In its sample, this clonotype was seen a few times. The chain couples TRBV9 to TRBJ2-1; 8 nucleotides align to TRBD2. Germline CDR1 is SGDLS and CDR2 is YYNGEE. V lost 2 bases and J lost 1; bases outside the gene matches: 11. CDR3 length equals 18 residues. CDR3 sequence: CASSVQLAASRSYNEQFF. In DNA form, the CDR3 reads TGTGCCAGCAGCGTCCAACTAGCGGCCTCGCGGTCCTACAATGAGCAGTTCTTC. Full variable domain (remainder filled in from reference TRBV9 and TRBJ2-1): DSGVTQTPKHLITATGQRVTLRCSPRSGDLSVYWYQQSLDQGLQFLIQYYNGEERAKGNILERFSAQQFPDLHSELNLSSLELGDSALYFCASSVQLAASRSYNEQFFGPGTRLTVL.